The text below deals with one T cell receptor beta chain. Germline V gene sequence: CDR1 SGHRS, CDR2 YFSETQ. The CDR3 has 15 residues. J lost 2 bases, V lost 4 bases, and 8 bases had no gene match. This record comes from a study of blood T cell repertoires in COVID-19. Study-wide context: COVID-19 samples collected from the United States, Italy and Spain covered acute and convalescent phases. T cells, B-cell-depleted T cells, or PBMCs supplied cDNA or gDNA.

In the original analysis: Reference gene primers were amplified, and this amplification served to estimate nucleated cell counts. TCRdb's copy holds only in-frame clones and misses some; the assay was immunoSEQ multiplex PCR. D and trimming were read from the DNA, whereas the V and J calls and clone size are those reported in that table. The sample has 250,000 to 400,000 clones, roughly 90% seen once; the top ten hold less than 3%. Enrolled during active infection, Seattle patients were then followed longitudinally. The sequencing sample was made of peripheral blood. The chain has TRBV5-1 and TRBJ2-7; TRBD1 matches 8 bases. The receptor comes from a young woman with COVID-19, enrolled during active disease. The CDR3 nucleotides read TGCGCCAGCAGCCCGGACAGGGATCGGGCCTACGAGCAGTACTTC. Translating gives CASSPDRDRAYEQYF.